Here is one T cell receptor (beta chain) with its context. Its antigen remains unknown. Full-length variable regions came from constant-region reverse primers plus semi-nested Nested Universal Primer A PCR. Via MiXCR, TCRdb re-called the 5' RACE reads, giving one row per CDR3 protein. The table has 35,000 to 50,000 distinct CDR3 sequences, about 20% seen once. The sorted Tregs were CD4+CD25+CD127-/low cells. Trimming cost V 9 bases and J 0 bases, with 12 bases left between them. The CDR3 consists of 13 residues. Overall study results and limits: The TCR gene usage of tumor memory CD4+ T cells clustered together with blood and lymph node memory CD4+ cells and with lymph node naive CD4+ cells.

This clonotype was obtained from a female donor with breast cancer. This chain connects TRBV12-3 or TRBV12-4 to TRBJ2-7; a weak D match, TRBD2 (5 bases). Sequenced sample: Tregs sorted from blood. This chain's CDR3 is CASRRGSSYEQYF. The CDR3 nucleotides are TGTGCCAGTCGACGGGGATCCTCCTACGAGCAGTACTTC.